This entry describes one T cell receptor (beta chain). What it recognizes is unknown. Gene names and germline match the mouse. With the read ending 1 residue before the CDR3 end, the germline J gene is used to fill in that end. This record comes from a study of tissue T cells after allogeneic stem cell transplantation. Regarding time point: mouse harvest day 14 after allogeneic transplant. Each mouse received 10^7 T-cell-depleted marrow cells plus 10^6 splenic CD5+ T cells by tail vein. B6 (H2b) cells into BALB/c (H2d) mice; tissues taken at day 7 or 14. Sequencing used immunoSEQ multiplex PCR; TCRdb keeps in-frame clones, though not all of them. The sample carries 4,500 to 5,500 clones, 35% to 50% recorded once. Regarding the study as a whole: Motif-based clustering found tissue-specific repertoire signatures shared across patients, though few clones were shared.

Trimming removed 3 bases from V and 8 bases from J; junction bases left unmatched: 7. Germline lookup yields CDR1 SGHND and CDR2 FRSKSL. The CDR3 covers 14 residues. The sequencing input was gut tissue. The receptor was derived from a female BALB/c mouse given C57BL/6 T cells with graft-versus-host disease after an allogeneic hematopoietic cell transplant. The chain employs TRBV15 and TRBJ2-4, with TRBD2 matching 8 bases. The CDR3 loop reads CASSFDLGGGTLYF. The sequenced part of the CDR3 DNA is TGTGCCAGCAGTTTCGATCTGGGGGGAGGCACCTTGTAC.